This T cell receptor beta chain is from a study of blood T cell repertoires in COVID-19. Germline loops: CDR1 SGHRS, CDR2 YFSETQ. This CDR3 region has 15 residues. Germline trimming cut 3 bases from V and 3 bases from J; bases unmatched to any gene: 8. The authors' processing: How many nucleated cells were present was estimated from reference gene primer amplification. Profiled with immunoSEQ multiplex PCR; TCRdb holds only in-frame clones, not every one. V and J calls and clone size follow that table, whereas D and trimming were derived from the DNA. The table has roughly 91,000 clones, around 80% seen once.

The TCR sequence derives from an older man with acute or convalescent COVID-19. The chain links TRBV5-1 to TRBJ2-7; 8 positions agree with TRBD1. Sequencing used peripheral blood. The DNA for the CDR3 is TGCGCCAGCAGCTCGGAAGGACAGGGCATCTACGAGCAGTACTTC. Amino acid sequence: CASSSEGQGIYEQYF.